Presented here are 12 T cell receptor delta chains from one specimen sequenced in a study of gamma-delta chains in newborns, infants, children. TCRdb re-called the reads via CATT. In the table there are 8,500 to 13,000 delta-chain clones, about 3.8% of which are singletons. The material sequenced was blood. Receptor source: a child who was a newborn, infant or young child, either healthy, febrile or measles-vaccinated (not recorded which).

The rearrangement joins TRDV2 to TRDJ3; 8 bases align to TRDD3. Germline CDR1 reads GEAIGNYY; CDR2 reads EKD. The CDR3 extends over 20 amino acids. Trimming at V came to 0 bases and at J to 0 bases, leaving 9 bases not matched to a gene. The DNA for the CDR3 is TGTGCCTGTGACACCGGCACTGGGGGGATCGACTCCTGGGACACCCGACAGATGTTTTTC. The encoded protein is CACDTGTGGIDSWDTRQMFF.

By proportion, this clone is medium-sized. Other DNA sequences in the sample encode the same CDR3. The CDR3 DNA sequence: TGTGCCTGTGACACCCTCGGGGACTTGTACACCGATAAACTCATCTTT. Protein product: CACDTLGDLYTDKLIF. The J gene is TRDJ1, the V gene TRDV2; possibly TRDD3 for D (5 bases). The germline V gene encodes CDR1 GEAIGNYY and CDR2 EKD. V was shortened by 0 bases and J by 0 bases, with 13 bases between the two germline ends. The length of the CDR3 is 16 residues.

In the case of this clone: A much larger clone lies one base from this, so it may be a read error. This sequence joins TRDV2 and TRDJ3; D remains unclear. CDR1 is GEAIGNYY, CDR2 EKD, per germline. The CDR3 is 19 residues long. The CDR3: CARDTAAPTSSWDTRQMFF. The CDR3 DNA reads as TGTGCCCGTGACACCGCGGCCCCAACCTCCTCCTGGGACACCCGACAGATGTTTTTC.

The chain uses TRDV1 and TRDJ1, with D maybe TRDD3 (5 bases). Trimming shortened V by 0 bases and J by 0 bases, and 35 bases separated the two germline ends. The CDR3 is 24 residues long. CDR1 and CDR2 (germline): TSWWSYY, QGS. The CDR3 nucleotides read TGTGCTCTTGGGGAACTAGAGGGATTAACTCGGGGGCCACGGAGACTTAGGGACACCGATAAACTCATCTTT. Its protein is CALGELEGLTRGPRRLRDTDKLIF.

This clone was counted between two and nine times. The rearrangement links TRDV2 to TRDJ1; 10 bases are shared with TRDD3. The CDR3 has 16 amino acids. V lost 7 bases and J lost 0; bases outside the gene matches: 10. Germline CDR1 GEAIGNYY, CDR2 EKD. CDR3 amino acids: CACDYLTGGYTDKLIF. CDR3 nucleotides: TGTGCCTGCGACTATCTAACTGGGGGATACACCGATAAACTCATCTTT.

The chain joins TRDV1 to TRDJ1, with TRDD3 matching over 7 bases. With 0 bases clipped from V and 0 bases from J, the junction kept 19 bases outside the gene matches. The CDR3 covers 21 residues. Germline V gives CDR1 TSWWSYY, CDR2 QGS. The CDR3 sequence is CALGELEERAFGGEYTDKLIF. The CDR3 nucleotides are TGTGCTCTTGGGGAACTAGAAGAGCGGGCGTTTGGGGGAGAGTACACCGATAAACTCATCTTT.

By frequency in the sample, this clone is medium-sized (0.01 to 0.1%). This sample also contains other DNA sequences that code for the same CDR3. The chain uses TRDV2 and TRDJ1; 8 bases agree with TRDD3. V dropped 2 bases and J dropped 0; count of bases not matched to a gene: 4. Germline CDR1 reads GEAIGNYY; CDR2 reads EKD. The CDR3 is made up of 15 amino acids. The CDR3 bases are TGTGCCTGTGACATACTGGGGGGGTACACCGATAAACTCATCTTT. Protein sequence: CACDILGGYTDKLIF.

This clone was counted between two and nine times. The same CDR3 can be traced to other DNA sequences in this sample. V and J are TRDV2 and TRDJ2, with TRDD3 matching over 12 bases. J lost 0 bases, V lost 3 bases, and 7 bases had no gene match. Germline-derived CDR1 and CDR2 are GEAIGNYY and EKD. The CDR3 totals 18 residues. The CDR3 nucleotides read TGTGCCTGTGACCCTATACTGGGGGATACTTCTTTGACAGCACAACTCTTCTTT. This translates into CACDPILGDTSLTAQLFF.

The chain links TRDV3 to TRDJ1, with D perhaps TRDD3 (5 bases). The germline V gene encodes CDR1 TVYSNPD and CDR2 GDNSRS (reference sequence). There are 14 residues in the CDR3. With 5 bases removed from V and 0 bases from J, the gap between germline ends came to 16 bases. CDR3 in amino acids: CAHRGPEHTDKLIF. CDR3 coding DNA: TGTGCCCACCGGGGGCCGGAACACACCGATAAACTCATCTTT.

This clone has just a few counts. Other DNA variants within this sample encode the same CDR3. The chain combines TRDV1 with TRDJ1, with 9 bases identical to TRDD2. The CDR3 is made up of 21 amino acids. Germline V gene data show CDR1 as TSWWSYY and CDR2 as QGS. Unmatched junction bases numbered 26, after V lost 5 bases and J lost 4 bases. The CDR3 DNA follows: TGTGCTCTTGGGTCCATACCTTCCTACGCCTTTTGGGGTCCTCTGGGCGATAAACTCATCTTT. Encoded protein: CALGSIPSYAFWGPLGDKLIF.

This clone appeared a few times. A far larger clone is one base from this, pointing to a likely read error. The sample holds other DNA sequences that translate to the same CDR3. The chain couples TRDV2 to TRDJ1; TRDD2 might be the D (5 bases). The CDR3 has 14 amino acids. The germline V gene encodes CDR1 GEAIGNYY and CDR2 EKD. In DNA form, the CDR3 reads TGTGCCTGTGACAAAGTCTCCCTACGAGATAAGCTCATCTTT. Translated, it gives CACDKVSLRDKLIF.

This clone ranks as medium-sized (0.01 to 0.1%). The rearrangement joins TRDV1 to TRDJ1, with 8 bases lining up with TRDD3. The ends lost 6 bases at V and 3 bases at J; junction bases unmatched: 12. CDR3 length: 16 residues. Per germline, CDR1 TSWWSYY and CDR2 QGS. For the CDR3, the DNA is TGTGCTCTTGGTCTACGTCCGTGGGGGATTGCCGATAAACTCATCTTT. Translation gives CALGLRPWGIADKLIF.